This T cell receptor (beta chain) comes out of a study of HIV-infected patients and healthy controls. This clonotype was seen at least ten times. In TCRdb, the 5' RACE reads were re-called with MiXCR into one record per CDR3 protein. Of tens of thousands of distinct CDR3 sequences listed, roughly 21% are singletons. Germline CDR1 is MRHNA and CDR2 is SNTAGT. V shed 7 bases and J shed 6 bases, with 18 bases lying between them. This CDR3 spans 14 amino acids. Sequencing input: CD4+ T cells from blood. The source is a human donor in good health. The chain joins TRBV6-4 to TRBJ1-1; D is unclear. This chain's CDR3 is CASTPGSRIAEAFF. The CDR3 DNA is TGTGCCAGCACCCCGGGGAGTCGGATCGCTGAAGCTTTCTTT.